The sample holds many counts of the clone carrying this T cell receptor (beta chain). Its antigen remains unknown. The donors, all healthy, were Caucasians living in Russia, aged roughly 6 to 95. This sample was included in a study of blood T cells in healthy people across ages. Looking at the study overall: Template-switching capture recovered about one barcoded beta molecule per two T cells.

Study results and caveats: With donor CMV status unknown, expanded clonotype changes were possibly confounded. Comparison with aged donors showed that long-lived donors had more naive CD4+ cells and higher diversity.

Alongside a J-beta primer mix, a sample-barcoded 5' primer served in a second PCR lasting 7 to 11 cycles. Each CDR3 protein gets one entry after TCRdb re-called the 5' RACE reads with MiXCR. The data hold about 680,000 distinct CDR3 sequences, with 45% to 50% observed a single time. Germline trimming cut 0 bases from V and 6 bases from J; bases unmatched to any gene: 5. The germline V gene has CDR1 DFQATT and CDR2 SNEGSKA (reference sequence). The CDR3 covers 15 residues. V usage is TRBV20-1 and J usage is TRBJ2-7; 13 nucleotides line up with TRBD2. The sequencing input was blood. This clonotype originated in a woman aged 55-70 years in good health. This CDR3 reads CSARDGRLAGGEQYF. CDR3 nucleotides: TGCAGTGCTAGAGATGGCCGACTAGCGGGAGGCGAGCAGTACTTC.